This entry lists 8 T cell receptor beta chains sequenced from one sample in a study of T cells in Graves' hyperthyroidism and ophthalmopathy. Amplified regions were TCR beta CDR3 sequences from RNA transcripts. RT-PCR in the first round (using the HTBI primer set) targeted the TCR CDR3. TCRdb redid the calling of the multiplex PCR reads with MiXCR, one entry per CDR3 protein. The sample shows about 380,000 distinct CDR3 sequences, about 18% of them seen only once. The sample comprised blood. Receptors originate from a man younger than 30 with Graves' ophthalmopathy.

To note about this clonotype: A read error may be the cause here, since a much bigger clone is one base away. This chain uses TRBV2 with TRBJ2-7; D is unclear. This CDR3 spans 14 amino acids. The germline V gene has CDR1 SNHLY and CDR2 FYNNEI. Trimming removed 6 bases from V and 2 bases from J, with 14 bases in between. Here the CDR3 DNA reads TGTGCCAGCAGCGCCCCCGGAGACCCCTACGAGCAGTACTTC. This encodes CASSAPGDPYEQYF.

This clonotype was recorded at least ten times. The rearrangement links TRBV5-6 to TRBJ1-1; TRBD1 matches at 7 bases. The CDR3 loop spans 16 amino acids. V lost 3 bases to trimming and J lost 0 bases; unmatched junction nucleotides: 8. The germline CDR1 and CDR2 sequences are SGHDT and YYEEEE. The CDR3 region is CASSSEGGQMNTEAFF. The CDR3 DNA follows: TGTGCCAGCAGCTCGGAAGGGGGACAGATGAACACTGAAGCTTTCTTT.

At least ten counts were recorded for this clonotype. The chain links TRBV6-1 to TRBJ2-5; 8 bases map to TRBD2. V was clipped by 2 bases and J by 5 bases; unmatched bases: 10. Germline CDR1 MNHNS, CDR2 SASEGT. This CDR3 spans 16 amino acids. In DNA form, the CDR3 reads TGTGCCAGCAGTGAATCTAGCGGGTCCTCCGCTGAGACCCAGTACTTC. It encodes CASSESSGSSAETQYF.

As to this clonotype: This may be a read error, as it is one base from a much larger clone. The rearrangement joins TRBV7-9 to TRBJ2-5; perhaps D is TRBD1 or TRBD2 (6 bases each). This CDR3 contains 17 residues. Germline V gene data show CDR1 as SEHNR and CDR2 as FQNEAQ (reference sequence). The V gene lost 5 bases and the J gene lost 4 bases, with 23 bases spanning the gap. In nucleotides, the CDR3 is TGTGCCAGCAGCCCCCCGGAGGGGGGCGAGGTTGGAGAGACCCAGTACTTC. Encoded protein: CASSPPEGGEVGETQYF.

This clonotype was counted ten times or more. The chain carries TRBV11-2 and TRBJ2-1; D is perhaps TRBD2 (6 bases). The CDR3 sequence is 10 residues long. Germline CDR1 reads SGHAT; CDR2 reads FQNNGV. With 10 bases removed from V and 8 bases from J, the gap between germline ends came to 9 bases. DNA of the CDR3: TGTGCCACCGCGGGATATGAGCAGTTCTTC. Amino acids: CATAGYEQFF.

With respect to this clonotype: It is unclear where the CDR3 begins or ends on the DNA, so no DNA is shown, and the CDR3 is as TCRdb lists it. The CDR3 region is CASSFYICSARDAVNYGYTF. This chain joins TRBV2 and TRBJ1-2. Per germline, CDR1 SNHLY and CDR2 FYNNEI. The CDR3 length is 20 residues, termini included.

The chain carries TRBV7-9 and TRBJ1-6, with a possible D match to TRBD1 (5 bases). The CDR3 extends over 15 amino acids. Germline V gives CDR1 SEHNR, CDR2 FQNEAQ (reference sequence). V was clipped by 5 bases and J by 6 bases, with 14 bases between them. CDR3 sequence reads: CASSAPGRLNSPLHF. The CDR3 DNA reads TGTGCCAGCAGCGCGCCGGGACGGCTTAATTCACCCCTCCACTTT.

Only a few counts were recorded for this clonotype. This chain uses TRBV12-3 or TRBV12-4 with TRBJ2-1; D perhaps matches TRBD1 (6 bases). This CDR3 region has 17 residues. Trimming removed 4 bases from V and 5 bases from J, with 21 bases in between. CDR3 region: CASSSRRGTSRDNEQFF. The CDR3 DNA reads TGTGCCAGCAGTTCTCGTAGAGGGACATCCAGAGACAATGAGCAGTTCTTC.